These 6 T cell receptor beta chains share one sample of origin, sequenced in a study of human T cells and chemical hapten exposure. Specified time point: pre-sensitization, week 0. Treatment denoted: therapeutic diphenylcyclopropenone sensitization with weekly scalp DPC. TCRdb processed the RACE reads anew with MiXCR; each CDR3 protein has one entry. The sample includes fewer than 300,000 distinct CDR3 sequences, 7% to 10% of them seen just once. The source was whole blood, collected in connection with sensitization to the hapten diphenylcyclopropenone (DPC). These receptors were obtained from a woman aged 40 to 50 with alopecia areata. Some clones in this sample may be carry-over from other donors' samples.

This clonotype was seen only a few times. The chain has TRBV12-3 or TRBV12-4 and TRBJ2-7; tentative D call: TRBD2 (6 bases). Trimming left V 5 bases short and J 5 bases short, with 16 bases between. The CDR3 covers 14 residues. CDR3 region: CASSPGVGPHEQYF. CDR3 DNA sequence: TGTGCCAGCAGTCCGGGGGTAGGGCCCCACGAGCAGTACTTC.

The gene calls are TRBV11-2 and TRBJ2-2, with D unresolved. The V and J ends lost 1 base and 6 bases respectively, with 9 bases between them. The length of the CDR3 is 14 residues. Germline V gives CDR1 SGHAT, CDR2 FQNNGV. In DNA form, the CDR3 reads TGTGCCAGCAGCTTAGTAGGAAGGGCCGGGGAGCTGTTTTTT. Its protein is CASSLVGRAGELFF. Full variable domain (rest looked up from reference TRBV11-2 and TRBJ2-2): EAGVAQSPRYKIIEKRQSVAFWCNPISGHATLYWYQQILGQGPKLLIQFQNNGVVDDSQLPKDRFSAERLKGVDSTLKIQPAKLEDSAVYLCASSLVGRAGELFFGEGSRLTVL.

This clonotype has just a few counts. The rearrangement joins TRBV3-1 to TRBJ1-3; D unclear. V was clipped by 1 base and J by 0 bases, with 10 bases between them. Per germline, CDR1 LGHDT and CDR2 YNNKEL (reference sequence). This CDR3 contains 16 residues. CDR3 nucleotide sequence: TGTGCCAGCAGCCAAGGCCCTCGTCTCTCTGGAAACACCATATATTTT. It specifies CASSQGPRLSGNTIYF.

The table lists this clonotype with a few counts. The chain recombines TRBV20-1 with TRBJ1-3; no reliable D call. The CDR3 sequence is 14 residues long. V lost 5 bases and J 0 bases, leaving 11 bases between the germline ends. Germline V gene lookup returns CDR1 DFQATT and CDR2 SNEGSKA (reference sequence). The chain's CDR3 is CSAWRTYSGNTIYF. The DNA for the CDR3 is TGCAGTGCTTGGCGGACTTACTCTGGAAACACCATATATTTT.

V usage is TRBV6-1 and J usage is TRBJ1-1; D is uncertain. Looked up from germline, CDR1 is MNHNS and CDR2 is SASEGT. CDR3 length equals 14 residues. V lost 2 bases and J lost 0, with 7 bases in between. For the CDR3, the DNA is TGTGCCAGCAGTGAACGGCGGGTGAACACTGAAGCTTTCTTT. Translated, it gives CASSERRVNTEAFF.

The chain combines TRBV6-2 or TRBV6-3 with TRBJ2-5; 7 nucleotides line up with TRBD2. The germline gives CDR1 MNHEY, CDR2 SVGEGT. This CDR3 spans 14 amino acids. J gave up 8 bases and V 5 bases, and 11 bases lay outside the gene matches. CDR3 amino acids: CASSTASGGDTQYF. The DNA for the CDR3 is TGTGCCAGCAGTACCGCTAGCGGCGGGGACACCCAGTACTTC.